The 12 T cell receptor beta chains below were found in one sample sequenced in a study of blood T cells in healthy people across ages. Together with a sample-barcoded 5' primer, a J-beta primer mix was included in a second PCR lasting about 7 to 12 cycles. TCRdb itself ran the 5' RACE reads through MiXCR, one entry per CDR3 protein. The sample holds some 1,800,000 distinct CDR3 sequences; about two fifths are singletons and the top ten take roughly 24%. Input material: blood. The receptor source for this set is a human donor in good health.

This rearrangement joins TRBV7-9 to TRBJ1-4; D gene uncertain. Germline V lookup: CDR1 SEHNR, CDR2 FQNEAQ (reference sequence). Trimming pared 1 base from V and 6 bases from J, leaving 6 bases between. The CDR3 contains 13 residues. The CDR3 DNA sequence: TGTGCCAGCAGCTTAGGTGAACATGAAAAACTGTTTTTT. It specifies CASSLGEHEKLFF.

This chain joins TRBV2 and TRBJ2-7; TRBD2 matches 8 bases. This CDR3 region has 15 residues. V shed 5 bases and J 0 bases; nucleotides not matched to a gene: 6. Per the germline V gene, CDR1 is SNHLY and CDR2 is FYNNEI. The DNA for the CDR3 is TGTGCCAGCAGTATTTTAGCGGGAATCTCCTACGAGCAGTACTTC. Protein sequence: CASSILAGISYEQYF.

This clonotype was seen ten or more times. The gene calls are TRBV7-8 and TRBJ1-1, with a weak D call TRBD1 (5 bases). Between the trimmed V and J ends, which lost 1 base and 3 bases, there was a span of 9 bases. Germline values: CDR1 SGHVS, CDR2 FQNEAQ. CDR3 length: 14 residues. CDR3 sequence (DNA): TGTGCCAGCAGCTTAGGTCGAGGGGACACTGAAGCTTTCTTT. It translates to CASSLGRGDTEAFF. Variable domain in full (rest from reference TRBV7-8 and TRBJ1-1): GAGVSQSPRYKVAKRGQDVALRCDPISGHVSLFWYQQALGQGPEFLTYFQNEAQLDKSGLPSDRFFAERPEGSVSTLKIQRTQQEDSAVYLCASSLGRGDTEAFFGQGTRLTVV.

This clonotype was seen a handful of times. V usage is TRBV12-3 or TRBV12-4 and J usage is TRBJ2-3; D is undetermined. The V gene lost 3 bases and the J gene lost 5 bases, with 18 bases spanning the gap. The CDR3 runs 16 residues. CDR3 residues: CASSFGLVLSRDTQYF. The CDR3 DNA reads TGTGCCAGCAGTTTTGGTCTAGTCCTATCAAGAGATACGCAGTATTTT.

The CDR3 sequence is CASSLTGGPWEQYF. CDR3 in DNA: TGTGCCAGCAGTTTGACGGGGGGGCCGTGGGAGCAGTACTTC. The V and J genes are TRBV27 and TRBJ2-7, with 8 bases matching TRBD2. Looked up from germline, CDR1 is MNHEY and CDR2 is SMNVEV (reference sequence). CDR3 length equals 14 residues. The V gene end was trimmed by 3 bases and the J gene end by 7 bases; junction bases not matched to a gene: 8.

CDR3 sequence (DNA): TGTGCCAGCAGAGAACAGGGGTCCTCCTACAATGAGCAGTTCTTC. The encoded protein is CASREQGSSYNEQFF. The chain employs TRBV6-2 or TRBV6-3 and TRBJ2-1; 7 nucleotides agree with TRBD1. The CDR3 totals 15 residues. CDR1 is MNHEY, CDR2 SVGEGT, per germline. Trimming cost V 6 bases and J 0 bases; bases outside gene matches: 5.

The V and J genes are TRBV27 and TRBJ1-2; TRBD1 aligns across 12 bases. Unmatched junction bases numbered 7, after V lost 5 bases and J lost 6 bases. From germline, CDR1 is MNHEY and CDR2 SMNVEV (reference sequence). This CDR3 has 15 residues. The CDR3 here is CASSPGGTGGDGYTF. In DNA, the CDR3 is TGTGCCAGCAGTCCGGGGGGGACAGGGGGCGATGGCTACACCTTC.

This clonotype appeared a few times. V and J are TRBV14 and TRBJ2-7, with 9 positions matching TRBD2. The CDR3 extends over 16 amino acids. Germline V CDR1 and CDR2: SGHDN, FVKESK. V lost 0 bases to trimming and J lost 4 bases; unmatched junction nucleotides: 7. The CDR3 bases are TGTGCCAGCAGCCAAGATTCCCTAGCGGGGTCTTACGAGCAGTACTTC. Its translation: CASSQDSLAGSYEQYF. Together with reference TRBV14 and TRBJ2-7, the CDR3 gives the full variable domain: EAGVTQFPSHSVIEKGQTVTLRCDPISGHDNLYWYRRVMGKEIKFLLHFVKESKQDESGMPNNRFLAERTGGTYSTLKVQPAELEDSGVYFCASSQDSLAGSYEQYFGPGTRLTVT.

This clonotype has a handful of counts. The rearrangement links TRBV6-6 to TRBJ1-2; TRBD1 matches 9 bases. The V gene end was trimmed by 6 bases and the J gene end by 3 bases; junction bases not matched to a gene: 5. Germline CDR1 reads MNHNY; CDR2 reads SVGAGI (reference sequence). This CDR3 region has 14 residues. DNA of the CDR3: TGTGCCAGCAGGGACAGGGGAGAGCACTATGGCTACACCTTC. Protein: CASRDRGEHYGYTF.

This clonotype has more than one count but fewer than ten. The DNA of the CDR3 is TGTGCCAGCAGTTTAGGGGGGACATCGGTCTATAGCAATCAGCCCCAGCATTTT. Its translation is CASSLGGTSVYSNQPQHF. The chain employs TRBV12-3 or TRBV12-4 and TRBJ1-5; D might be TRBD1 (6 bases). CDR3 size: 18 residues. Trimming took off 1 base at V and 0 bases at J, with 16 bases between the two ends.

This CDR3 is CSARPIDKTGTGFYEQYF. CDR3 nucleotides: TGCAGTGCTCGCCCTATAGATAAAACCGGGACAGGGTTCTACGAGCAGTACTTC. The V call is TRBV20-1, the J call TRBJ2-7; TRBD1 matches 9 bases. CDR1 is DFQATT and CDR2 is SNEGSKA in the germline V gene (reference sequence). The CDR3 consists of 18 residues. With 5 bases clipped from V and 3 bases from J, the junction kept 20 bases outside the gene matches.

The chain combines TRBV5-1 with TRBJ1-1; D not certain. V gave up 5 bases and J gave up 4 bases, with 15 bases separating them. The germline CDR1 and CDR2 sequences are SGHRS and YFSETQ. CDR3 length equals 14 residues. The CDR3 sequence is CASRGYNGPTEAFF. The DNA for the CDR3 is TGCGCCAGCAGAGGTTATAATGGTCCCACTGAAGCTTTCTTT. Based on the CDR3 plus reference TRBV5-1 and TRBJ1-1, the full variable domain is KAGVTQTPRYLIKTRGQQVTLSCSPISGHRSVSWYQQTPGQGLQFLFEYFSETQRNKGNFPGRFSGRQFSNSRSEMNVSTLELGDSALYLCASRGYNGPTEAFFGQGTRLTVV.